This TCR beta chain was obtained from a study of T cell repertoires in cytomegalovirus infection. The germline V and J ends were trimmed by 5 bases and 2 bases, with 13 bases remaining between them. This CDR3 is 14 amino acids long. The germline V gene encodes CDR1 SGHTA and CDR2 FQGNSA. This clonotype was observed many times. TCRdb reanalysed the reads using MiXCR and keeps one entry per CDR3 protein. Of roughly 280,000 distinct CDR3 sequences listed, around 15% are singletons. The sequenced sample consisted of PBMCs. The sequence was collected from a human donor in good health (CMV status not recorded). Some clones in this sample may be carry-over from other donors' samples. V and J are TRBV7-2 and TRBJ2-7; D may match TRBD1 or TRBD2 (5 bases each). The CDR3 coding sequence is TGTGCCAGCAGCCTAGGGACCGAGACCTACGAGCAGTACTTC. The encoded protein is CASSLGTETYEQYF.